This entry concerns a single TCR beta chain. The CDR3 length is 13 residues. V dropped 6 bases and J dropped 9 bases, with 15 bases sitting between them. Germline V CDR1 and CDR2: LNHDA, SQIVND (reference sequence). Since all of the isolated RNA was reverse transcribed, expressed TCRB transcripts were what got sequenced. Method: immunoSEQ multiplex PCR; TCRdb's copy keeps in-frame clones and lacks some. This sample carries 200,000 to 300,000 clones, under 70% of them seen once, and the ten largest clones take around 0.05%. This sample is part of a study of beta chain features in type 1 diabetes. Study information: Age, gender, cell numbers and subset yield matched between patients and controls.

The TCR sequence derives from a man aged 25-40 years in good health. V is TRBV19 and J is TRBJ2-1; tentatively, D is TRBD1 or TRBD2 (5 bases each). Sequencing was carried out using naive CD4+ T cells from blood. CDR3 nucleotides: TGTGCCAGTAGGGGGACGGCCATAAGTGAGCAGTTCTTC. Translated, it gives CASRGTAISEQFF.